The 29 T cell receptor beta chains listed next were all sequenced from one sample in a study of blood T cell repertoires in COVID-19. Clones were sequenced by immunoSEQ multiplex PCR, and TCRdb holds only the in-frame ones, with some missing. The sample holds roughly 230,000 clones, about nine tenths seen once. Sequenced: PBMCs or T cells enriched from blood (not recorded which). The receptors here all came from a man under 40 in a cohort exposed to, infected with or recovered from COVID-19 (not recorded which).

This chain connects TRBV6-5 to TRBJ1-1; 7 bases line up with TRBD1. Germline V lookup: CDR1 MNHEY, CDR2 SVGAGI. The CDR3 totals 14 residues. The junction had 8 bases not matched to a gene; V was cut back by 6 bases and J by 4 bases. The CDR3 reads CASRVQGKGTEAFF. The DNA for the CDR3 is TGTGCCAGCAGGGTACAGGGGAAGGGCACTGAAGCTTTCTTT.

This clone has just a few counts. The chain joins TRBV28 to TRBJ1-1; TRBD1 matches at 8 bases. After removal of 2 bases from V and 5 bases from J, the junction contained 7 bases not matched to a gene. CDR1 and CDR2 (germline): MDHEN, SYDVKM. The CDR3 consists of 15 residues. The CDR3 protein is CASSLGQGRGTEAFF. The CDR3 region has the DNA TGTGCCAGCAGTTTAGGACAGGGACGAGGAACTGAAGCTTTCTTT.

This clone is a singleton in its sample. The chain combines TRBV5-4 with TRBJ2-1, with D perhaps TRBD1 (6 bases). The CDR3 spans 13 residues. Germline loops: CDR1 SGHNT, CDR2 YYREEE (reference sequence). V was trimmed by 5 bases and J by 4 bases, leaving 10 bases between them. The CDR3 coding sequence is TGTGCCAGCAGTCGGACAGAGTACAATGAGCAGTTCTTC. As protein: CASSRTEYNEQFF.

The chain carries TRBV11-2 and TRBJ1-2, with 7 positions matching TRBD1. After removal of 5 bases from V and 4 bases from J, the junction contained 13 bases not matched to a gene. This CDR3 has 16 amino acids. Germline V gene sequence: CDR1 SGHAT, CDR2 FQNNGV. CDR3 sequence: CASSPQKGAHGYGYTF. The CDR3 DNA reads TGTGCCAGCAGCCCGCAAAAGGGGGCGCATGGCTATGGCTACACCTTC.

This clone was found once. DNA of the CDR3: TGTGCCAGCAGCGTAGTAGGGGGAACCGGGGAGCTGTTTTTT. Amino acid sequence: CASSVVGGTGELFF. The V call is TRBV9, the J call TRBJ2-2; D might be TRBD1 (6 bases). The germline V gene has CDR1 SGDLS and CDR2 YYNGEE. This CDR3 has 14 residues. Trimming took off 0 bases at V and 5 bases at J, with 8 bases between the two ends.

This chain links TRBV28 with TRBJ2-1; 7 nucleotides agree with TRBD2. The germline V gene has CDR1 MDHEN and CDR2 SYDVKM. The trim removed 8 bases at V and 4 bases at J, leaving 11 bases unmatched. The CDR3 is 15 residues long. The CDR3 loop is CASVIGGSGYNEQFF. CDR3 nucleotide sequence: TGTGCCAGCGTGATTGGCGGGAGTGGGTACAATGAGCAGTTCTTC.

This clone was counted a single time. The CDR3 bases are TGCAGCGCCGGACAGAATAGCAATCAGCCCCAGCATTTT. Its translation: CSAGQNSNQPQHF. This chain joins TRBV29-1 and TRBJ1-5, with D possibly TRBD1 on 6 matching bases. There are 13 residues in the CDR3. Germline-derived CDR1 and CDR2 are SQVTM and ANQGSEA. V was cut by 7 bases and J by 0 bases, with 10 bases left in between.

There are a few counts of this clone. This chain joins TRBV7-9 and TRBJ1-4; 7 bases fit TRBD1. The CDR3 totals 15 residues. The germline V gene has CDR1 SEHNR and CDR2 FQNEAQ (reference sequence). The trim removed 4 bases at V and 6 bases at J, leaving 8 bases unmatched. CDR3 sequence: CASSSSDRYHEKLFF. The DNA of the CDR3 is TGTGCCAGCAGCTCTTCGGACAGGTACCATGAAAAACTGTTTTTT. The variable domain in full, with the rest retrieved from reference TRBV7-9 and TRBJ1-4, is DTGVSQNPRHKITKRGQNVTFRCDPISEHNRLYWYRQTLGQGPEFLTYFQNEAQLEKSRLLSDRFSAERPKGSFSTLEIQRTEQGDSAMYLCASSSSDRYHEKLFFGSGTQLSVL.

The chain carries TRBV7-9 and TRBJ1-6; D remains ambiguous. The CDR3 is 11 residues long. The germline V gene encodes CDR1 SEHNR and CDR2 FQNEAQ (reference sequence). Trimming cost V 5 bases and J 13 bases, with 9 bases left between them. For the CDR3, the DNA is TGTGCCAGCAGCCCCTCAGTCCCCCTCCACTTT. Translation gives CASSPSVPLHF.

V is TRBV18 and J is TRBJ1-1; tentative D call: TRBD1 (5 bases). V lost 5 bases and J 0 bases, leaving 7 bases between the germline ends. CDR1 and CDR2 (germline): KGHSH, LQKENI. CDR3 length: 13 residues. The CDR3: CASSEQVNTEAFF. The CDR3, as DNA: TGTGCCAGCTCAGAACAGGTGAACACTGAAGCTTTCTTT.

The chain recombines TRBV28 with TRBJ1-5, with 9 bases lining up with TRBD1. CDR3 size: 16 residues. CDR1 MDHEN and CDR2 SYDVKM come from the germline V gene. Trimming took 6 bases from V and 2 from J; bases not matched to a gene: 8. CDR3 protein: CASRRQGGVGNQPQHF. In nucleotides, the CDR3 is TGTGCCAGCAGAAGACAGGGGGGGGTAGGCAATCAGCCCCAGCATTTT.

This chain joins TRBV5-1 and TRBJ2-7, with 8 bases lining up with TRBD2. The CDR3 is 15 residues long. Trimming took 7 bases from V and 3 from J; bases not matched to a gene: 12. Per germline, CDR1 SGHRS and CDR2 YFSETQ. Here the CDR3 DNA reads TGCGCCAGCTGCCCCGGCCTAGCGGGCCTCTACGAGCAGTACTTC. Translating it yields CASCPGLAGLYEQYF.

V and J are TRBV19 and TRBJ1-1; the D is unclear. V gave up 3 bases and J gave up 1 base, with 6 bases separating them. CDR3 length equals 13 residues. Germline assignment: CDR1 LNHDA and CDR2 SQIVND (reference sequence). CDR3 in amino acids: CASSIGRNTEAFF. CDR3 bases: TGTGCCAGTAGTATTGGTAGGAACACTGAAGCTTTCTTT.

The V call is TRBV7-2, the J call TRBJ1-4; the D gene is possibly TRBD1 (6 bases). Trimming stripped 5 bases from V and 3 bases from J, with 13 bases between. CDR1 and CDR2 from the germline V gene are SGHTA and FQGNSA. The CDR3 loop spans 15 amino acids. This CDR3 is CASSQQGSPNEKLFF. The CDR3 nucleotides are TGTGCCAGCAGCCAACAGGGAAGTCCTAATGAAAAACTGTTTTTT.

This chain connects TRBV29-1 to TRBJ1-5, with 10 bases identical to TRBD1. After removal of 6 bases from V and 6 bases from J, the junction contained 5 bases not matched to a gene. Germline V lookup: CDR1 SQVTM, CDR2 ANQGSEA. CDR3 length: 13 amino acids. The CDR3 DNA is TGCAGCGTCCAGACAGGGGGCGGTCAGCCCCAGCATTTT. This sequence encodes CSVQTGGGQPQHF.

The genes are TRBV28 and TRBJ2-7; possibly TRBD2 for D (5 bases). Looked up from germline, CDR1 is MDHEN and CDR2 is SYDVKM. Between the trimmed V and J ends, which lost 5 bases and 2 bases, there was a span of 13 bases. The CDR3 extends over 14 amino acids. The CDR3 sequence is CASSPRGRPYEQYF. DNA of the CDR3: TGTGCCAGCAGTCCGAGAGGGAGACCCTACGAGCAGTACTTC.

This clone was seen once. The chain's CDR3 is CASSLVLPVGLRNTEAFF. The CDR3 region has the DNA TGTGCCAGCAGCTTAGTACTCCCGGTGGGCTTGAGGAACACTGAAGCTTTCTTT. The J gene is TRBJ1-1, the V gene TRBV7-2; D is uncertain. The CDR3 contains 18 residues. Trimming stripped 1 base from V and 1 base from J, with 19 bases between. CDR1 and CDR2 (germline): SGHTA, FQGNSA.

In its sample, this clone was seen a few times. The CDR3 bases are TGTGCCAGCAGCGTAGGAGGGGGAAACTATGGCTACACCTTC. It specifies CASSVGGGNYGYTF. J is TRBJ1-2 and V is TRBV9, with TRBD1 as a possible D gene (6 bases). V was pared by 0 bases and J by 2 bases, with 8 bases between. This CDR3 is built from 14 residues. Germline assignment: CDR1 SGDLS and CDR2 YYNGEE.

The chain employs TRBV19 and TRBJ2-1; TRBD1 agrees at 12 bases. The CDR3 is made up of 16 amino acids. V shed 2 bases and J 6 bases; nucleotides not matched to a gene: 5. Germline V gene data show CDR1 as LNHDA and CDR2 as SQIVND (reference sequence). The CDR3, as DNA: TGTGCCAGTAGTATACTGAGGGGACAGGGGGCCAATGAGCAGTTCTTC. Translation gives CASSILRGQGANEQFF.

The rearrangement links TRBV6-5 to TRBJ2-7, with 7 bases fitting TRBD2. The CDR3 consists of 12 residues. CDR1 is MNHEY, CDR2 SVGAGI, per germline. After removal of 8 bases from V and 3 bases from J, the junction contained 4 bases not matched to a gene. The CDR3: CASGRASYEQYF. Written as DNA, the CDR3 is TGTGCCAGCGGGAGGGCTAGCTACGAGCAGTACTTC.

The rearrangement joins TRBV28 to TRBJ2-7, with D uncertain. Trimming pared 2 bases from V and 1 base from J, leaving 12 bases between. From germline, CDR1 is MDHEN and CDR2 SYDVKM. The CDR3 consists of 15 residues. The CDR3 here is CASSLDKIRSYEQYF. CDR3 in DNA: TGTGCCAGCAGTTTAGACAAGATAAGGTCCTACGAGCAGTACTTC.

The rearrangement uses TRBV28 and TRBJ1-4, with D tentatively TRBD1 (5 bases). CDR3 size: 15 residues. The germline CDR1 and CDR2 sequences are MDHEN and SYDVKM. The V end was cut by 2 bases, the J end by 8 bases, with 15 bases between. CDR3 region: CASSLGAKRQEKLFF. The CDR3 region has the DNA TGTGCCAGCAGTTTAGGGGCCAAGAGGCAGGAAAAACTGTTTTTT. Looking up the rest from reference TRBV28 and TRBJ1-4 gives the full variable domain: DVKVTQSSRYLVKRTGEKVFLECVQDMDHENMFWYRQDPGLGLRLIYFSYDVKMKEKGDIPEGYSVSREKKERFSLILESASTNQTSMYLCASSLGAKRQEKLFFGSGTQLSVL.

This chain connects TRBV5-1 to TRBJ2-3; D is unresolved. V was clipped by 6 bases and J by 0 bases, with 11 bases between them. The CDR3 loop spans 14 amino acids. Germline CDR1 and CDR2: SGHRS and YFSETQ. CDR3 nucleotide sequence: TGCGCCAGCAAACCGCTACCTAGCACAGATACGCAGTATTTT. Translation: CASKPLPSTDTQYF.

V is TRBV19 and J is TRBJ1-1; TRBD1 is a possible D gene (5 bases). This CDR3 comprises 16 residues. The germline V gene encodes CDR1 LNHDA and CDR2 SQIVND (reference sequence). The V gene lost 5 bases and the J gene lost 4 bases, with 20 bases spanning the gap. This CDR3 is CASSPGGRVIGTEAFF. For the CDR3, the DNA is TGTGCCAGTAGTCCCGGGGGGAGGGTGATTGGCACTGAAGCTTTCTTT.

This clone was detected only once. This chain links TRBV5-1 with TRBJ1-3; no reliable D call. Between the trimmed V and J ends, which lost 0 bases and 8 bases, there was a span of 12 bases. This CDR3 has 14 amino acids. The germline V gene encodes CDR1 SGHRS and CDR2 YFSETQ. The CDR3 nucleotides are TGCGCCAGCAGCTTGGCCCCCCCCAGTGACACCATATATTTT. It specifies CASSLAPPSDTIYF.

CDR3 region: CASSPGEGSVQHF. For the CDR3, the DNA is TGTGCCAGCAGTCCGGGGGAGGGTTCAGTCCAGCATTTT. The V call is TRBV2, the J call TRBJ1-5, with D possibly TRBD1 on 5 matching bases. Trimming shortened V by 5 bases and J by 12 bases, and 17 bases separated the two germline ends. Germline assignment: CDR1 SNHLY and CDR2 FYNNEI. This CDR3 contains 13 residues.

This chain uses TRBV9 with TRBJ2-7, with 9 bases matching TRBD2. V was clipped by 5 bases and J by 4 bases; unmatched bases: 4. Germline values: CDR1 SGDLS, CDR2 YYNGEE. This CDR3 is 13 amino acids long. CDR3 in amino acids: CASSFSGSYEQYF. The CDR3 DNA reads TGTGCCAGCAGTTTTAGCGGGAGTTACGAGCAGTACTTC.

This clone showed up just a few times. The CDR3 DNA is TGTGCCAGCAGCCCCAGACTCCGGCGGGGCTATGGCTACACCTTC. Translation gives CASSPRLRRGYGYTF. This chain uses TRBV28 with TRBJ1-2; D uncertain. Germline V gives CDR1 MDHEN, CDR2 SYDVKM. Trimming took 6 bases from V and 4 from J, leaving 18 bases between them. The CDR3 loop spans 15 amino acids.

This chain joins TRBV5-1 and TRBJ1-2; D possibly corresponds to TRBD1 (5 bases). This CDR3 is 13 amino acids long. Germline values: CDR1 SGHRS, CDR2 YFSETQ. V lost 1 base to trimming and J lost 5 bases, with 9 bases between them. CDR3 loop: CASSLSDSYGYTF. CDR3 in DNA: TGCGCCAGCAGCTTGAGCGACAGTTATGGCTACACCTTC. Full variable domain (remainder filled in from reference TRBV5-1 and TRBJ1-2): KAGVTQTPRYLIKTRGQQVTLSCSPISGHRSVSWYQQTPGQGLQFLFEYFSETQRNKGNFPGRFSGRQFSNSRSEMNVSTLELGDSALYLCASSLSDSYGYTFGSGTRLTVV.